This TCR beta chain was sequenced during a study of cytomegalovirus exposure and HLA in healthy donors. General study results and limits: In vitro experiments confirmed that a few CMV-associated chains were specific for CMV antigens.

Nominal health characterized the donors when sampled, though unrecorded immune exposures were likely. The CDR3 is 15 residues long. The V gene's germline CDR1 is MGHRA and CDR2 YSYEKL. V lost 1 base to trimming and J lost 0 bases, with 10 bases between them. The PCR ran on 60 Vbeta and 13 Jbeta primers. Using immunoSEQ multiplex PCR, the repertoire was profiled, and TCRdb retains in-frame clones only, with some absent. The data show about 130,000 clones, around three quarters seen once. Details on this clone: Its specificity is unknown.

The chain couples TRBV4-1 to TRBJ2-7; a weak D match, TRBD2 (6 bases). The sample consisted of PBMCs. This sequence originates from a woman aged 50 to 65 in good health and CMV-seronegative. The CDR3 here is CASSQVLGSSYEQYF. CDR3 coding DNA: TGCGCCAGCAGCCAAGTACTCGGGAGCTCCTACGAGCAGTACTTC.